A single sample gave rise to the 10 T cell receptor beta chains below, sequenced in a study of CD8 T cells in Susac syndrome. RNA, at roughly 0.45 to 1 ug, was reverse transcribed with random hexamers. TCRdb redid the calling of the immunoSEQ multiplex PCR reads with MiXCR, one entry per CDR3 protein. The sample yields more than 200,000 distinct CDR3 sequences, about 93% seen once. Sequences were obtained from CD4+ T cells from PBMCs. Receptors originate from a human donor with multiple sclerosis.

The genes are TRBV4-2 and TRBJ2-7; D is perhaps TRBD2 (6 bases). This CDR3 is 14 amino acids long. V lost 0 bases, J lost 4 bases, and 10 bases lay in between. Germline CDR1 and CDR2: LGHNA and YNFKEQ. The CDR3 spells CASSQDWDSYEQYF. CDR3 DNA: TGTGCCAGCAGCCAAGACTGGGACTCATACGAGCAGTACTTC.

The chain recombines TRBV12-5 with TRBJ2-7, with 8 bases identical to TRBD1. The germline V gene encodes CDR1 LGHNT and CDR2 FRNRAP. This CDR3 comprises 14 residues. With V trimmed by 5 bases and J by 5 bases, 8 bases remained unmatched. CDR3 amino acids: CASGPKDRVNEQYF. CDR3 DNA: TGTGCTAGTGGTCCAAAGGACAGGGTCAACGAGCAGTACTTC.

The chain recombines TRBV20-1 with TRBJ2-3; 7 positions match TRBD1. V trimming: 6 bases; J trimming: 6 bases; junction bases outside the gene matches: 9. Germline V gene data show CDR1 as DFQATT and CDR2 as SNEGSKA (reference sequence). This CDR3 comprises 13 residues. The CDR3 sequence is CSAADRSADTQYF. CDR3 nucleotide sequence: TGCAGTGCCGCGGACAGGTCAGCGGATACGCAGTATTTT.

V is TRBV7-6 and J is TRBJ1-1, with D possibly TRBD1 on 5 matching bases. The CDR3 is 13 residues long. V shed 5 bases and J shed 6 bases, with 13 bases lying between them. Germline values: CDR1 SGHVS, CDR2 FNYEAQ. CDR3 region: CASSQAGPPEAFF. The CDR3 coding sequence is TGTGCCAGCAGCCAAGCAGGGCCCCCTGAAGCTTTCTTT.

The rearrangement uses TRBV7-9 and TRBJ2-2; possible D gene TRBD1, 6 bases. The CDR3 has 14 residues. CDR1 is SEHNR, CDR2 FQNEAQ, per germline (reference sequence). The V end was cut by 5 bases, the J end by 4 bases, with 11 bases between. The CDR3 protein is CASSAQGSTGELFF. The CDR3 DNA sequence: TGTGCCAGCAGCGCCCAGGGGTCCACCGGGGAGCTGTTTTTT.

This rearrangement joins TRBV7-6 to TRBJ2-1, with a tentative D call TRBD2 (6 bases). This CDR3 region has 14 residues. Trimming took off 5 bases at V and 5 bases at J, with 13 bases between the two ends. Germline-derived CDR1 and CDR2 are SGHVS and FNYEAQ. The CDR3 DNA reads as TGTGCCAGCAGCGTTCGGGAGACCCACAATGAGCAGTTCTTC. Its protein product is CASSVRETHNEQFF.

This chain joins TRBV12-3 or TRBV12-4 and TRBJ2-5; D is perhaps TRBD1 or TRBD2 (5 bases each). V was pared by 6 bases and J by 5 bases, with 16 bases between. The CDR3 has 14 residues. The CDR3 loop is CASSTLGDRETQYF. The CDR3 DNA sequence: TGTGCCAGCAGCACCCTCGGGGACCGGGAGACCCAGTACTTC.

This rearrangement joins TRBV5-1 to TRBJ1-1; perhaps TRBD1 as D (6 bases). CDR1 is SGHRS, CDR2 YFSETQ, per germline. V lost 2 bases and J 0 bases, leaving 11 bases between the germline ends. The length of the CDR3 is 15 residues. The DNA of the CDR3 is TGCGCCAGCAGCTTTACAACAGGGTTGAACACTGAAGCTTTCTTT. It is translated as CASSFTTGLNTEAFF. Combining the CDR3 with reference TRBV5-1 and TRBJ1-1 gives the whole variable domain KAGVTQTPRYLIKTRGQQVTLSCSPISGHRSVSWYQQTPGQGLQFLFEYFSETQRNKGNFPGRFSGRQFSNSRSEMNVSTLELGDSALYLCASSFTTGLNTEAFFGQGTRLTVV.

This rearrangement joins TRBV18 to TRBJ2-5; 7 bases map to TRBD1. The CDR3 is 14 amino acids. The germline CDR1 and CDR2 sequences are KGHSH and LQKENI. V lost 5 bases to trimming and J lost 5 bases; unmatched junction nucleotides: 8. The CDR3 bases are TGTGCCAGCTCATCCCAGGACAGGTCGGAGACCCAGTACTTC. Encoded protein: CASSSQDRSETQYF.

V and J are TRBV7-8 and TRBJ2-2; no firm D call. Germline-derived CDR1 and CDR2 are SGHVS and FQNEAQ. CDR3 length: 11 amino acids. V was trimmed by 3 bases and J by 7 bases, leaving 3 bases between them. The CDR3 sequence is CASSFGGELFF. The CDR3 nucleotides read TGTGCCAGCAGCTTTGGCGGGGAGCTGTTTTTT.